This T cell receptor (beta chain) was sequenced for a study of blood T cell repertoires in COVID-19. Background on the study: Samples taken during acute and convalescent COVID-19 were collected in the United States, Italy and Spain. PBMCs, B-cell-depleted T cells, or T cells provided the cDNA or gDNA that made up the material.

The length of the CDR3 is 13 residues. The sample holds one count of this clone. As handled by the study authors: Amplification of reference gene primers provided the estimated nucleated cell counts. The repertoire was sequenced with immunoSEQ multiplex PCR; TCRdb's copy has only in-frame clones and lacks some. V, J and clone size were drawn from that table, and D and trimming were deduced from the DNA. Of 68,000 or so clones listed, about 74% are singletons. The chain recombines TRBV21-1 with TRBJ2-7; TRBD1, the D gene given by the table, was not confirmed from the DNA. TRBV21-1 is a pseudogene locus. Sequencing was carried out using peripheral blood. The sequence was obtained from a human donor in a cohort sampled during active COVID-19. Here the CDR3 reads CASSKQTRYEQYF. For the CDR3, the DNA is TGTGCCAGCAGCAAACAAACACGCTACGAGCAGTACTTC.